This T cell receptor beta chain was identified in a study of beta chain features in type 1 diabetes. Study-wide points: With patients and controls alike, PCR might favor shorter templates to an equal degree. TCRB CDR3s were moderately but significantly shorter in Type 1 diabetes patients in all four CD4+ subsets. The cDNA sequencing approach could over-represent high-TCR-expressing cells.

To note about this clone: The antigen is unknown. The junction and the germline gene differ at one end; a read error may be behind it.

As every portion of the isolated RNA was reverse transcribed, the sequencing read expressed TCRB transcripts. Libraries were prepared by immunoSEQ multiplex PCR; TCRdb keeps only in-frame clonotypes and omits some of them. The data contain 500,000 to 650,000 clones, under 15% of them singletons. The CDR3 length is 15 residues. Looked up from germline, CDR1 is SSHAT and CDR2 is FNYEAQ (reference sequence). Sampling consisted of one heparinised blood draw per donor, averaging around 100 mL. V gene TRBV7-7 combines with J gene TRBJ2-5; TRBD1 agrees at 10 bases. This sequence was found in a man aged 30 to 45 with type 1 diabetes. Material: naive CD4+ T cells from blood. In DNA, the CDR3 is TGTGCTAGCAGCCTCCTGGGGGACAGGGGAGAGACCCAGTACTTC. Its protein product is CASSLLGDRGETQYF.